This T cell receptor beta chain was recorded in a study of blood T cells in healthy people across ages. Findings of the study overall: Any changes in expanded clonotypes were possibly confounded, as donor CMV status remained unknown.

It was with a sample-barcoded 5' primer and a J-beta primer mix that a second PCR of about 6 to 11 cycles was run. Using its own MiXCR run on the 5' RACE reads, TCRdb lists one record per CDR3 protein. The sample carries almost 300,000 distinct CDR3 sequences, less than 30% recorded once. The CDR3 runs 14 residues. Looked up from germline, CDR1 is MDHEN and CDR2 is SYDVKM. Trimming cost V 4 bases and J 3 bases, with 13 bases left between them. There are many counts of this clonotype. Its antigen is not known. Each donor supplied roughly 9 milliliters of peripheral blood. The sequence was collected from a woman in her 70s in good health. This chain links TRBV28 with TRBJ2-7; either TRBD1 or TRBD2 may fit D (6 bases each). Sequencing used blood. The chain's CDR3 is CASSSPGAVYEQYF. As DNA, the CDR3 is TGTGCCAGCAGTTCTCCGGGGGCAGTCTACGAGCAGTACTTC.